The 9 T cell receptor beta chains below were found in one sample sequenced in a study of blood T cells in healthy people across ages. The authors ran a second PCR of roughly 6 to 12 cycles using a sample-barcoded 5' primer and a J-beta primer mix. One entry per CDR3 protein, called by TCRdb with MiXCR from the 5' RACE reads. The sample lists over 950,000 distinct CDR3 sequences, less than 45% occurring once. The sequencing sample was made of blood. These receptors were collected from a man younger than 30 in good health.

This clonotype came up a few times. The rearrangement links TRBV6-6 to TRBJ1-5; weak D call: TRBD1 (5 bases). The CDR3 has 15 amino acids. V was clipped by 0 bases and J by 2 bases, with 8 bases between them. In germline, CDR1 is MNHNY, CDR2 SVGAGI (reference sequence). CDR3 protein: CASSYSGGGNQPQHF. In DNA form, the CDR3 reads TGTGCCAGCAGTTACTCGGGGGGGGGCAATCAGCCCCAGCATTTT.

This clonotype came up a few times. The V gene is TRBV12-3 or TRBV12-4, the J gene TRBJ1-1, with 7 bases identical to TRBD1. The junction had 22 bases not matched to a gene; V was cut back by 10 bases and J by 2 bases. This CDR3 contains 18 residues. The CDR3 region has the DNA TGTGCCACAACCCCTCTTCGGGACAGCCACCTTATTAACACTGAAGCTTTCTTT. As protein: CATTPLRDSHLINTEAFF.

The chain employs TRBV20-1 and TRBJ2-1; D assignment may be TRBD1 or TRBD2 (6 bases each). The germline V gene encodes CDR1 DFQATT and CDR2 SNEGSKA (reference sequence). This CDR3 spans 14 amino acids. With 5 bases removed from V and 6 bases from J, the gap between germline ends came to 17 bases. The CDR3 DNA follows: TGCAGTGCTGGAGGGGGTGGGCCACGCAATGAGCAGTTCTTC. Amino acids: CSAGGGGPRNEQFF.

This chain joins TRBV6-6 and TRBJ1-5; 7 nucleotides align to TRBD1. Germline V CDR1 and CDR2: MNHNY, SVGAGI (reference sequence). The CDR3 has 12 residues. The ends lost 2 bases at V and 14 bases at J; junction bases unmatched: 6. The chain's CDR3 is CASSYRDTGEHF. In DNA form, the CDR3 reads TGTGCCAGCAGTTACCGGGACACAGGGGAGCATTTT.

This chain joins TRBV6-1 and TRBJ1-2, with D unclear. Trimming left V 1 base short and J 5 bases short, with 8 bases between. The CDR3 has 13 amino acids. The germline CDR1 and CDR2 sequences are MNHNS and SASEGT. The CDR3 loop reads CASSEVSPYGYTF. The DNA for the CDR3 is TGTGCCAGCAGTGAAGTGTCCCCATATGGCTACACCTTC.

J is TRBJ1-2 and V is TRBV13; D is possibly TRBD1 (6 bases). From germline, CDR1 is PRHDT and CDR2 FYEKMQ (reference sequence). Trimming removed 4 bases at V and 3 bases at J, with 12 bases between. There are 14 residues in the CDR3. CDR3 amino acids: CASSWGGGDYGYTF. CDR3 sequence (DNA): TGTGCCAGCAGCTGGGGAGGGGGTGACTATGGCTACACCTTC.

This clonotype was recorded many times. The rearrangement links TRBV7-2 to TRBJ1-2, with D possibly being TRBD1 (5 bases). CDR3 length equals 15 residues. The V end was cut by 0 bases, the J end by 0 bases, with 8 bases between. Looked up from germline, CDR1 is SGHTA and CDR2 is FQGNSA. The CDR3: CASSLARGPNYGYTF. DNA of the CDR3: TGTGCCAGCAGCTTAGCGAGGGGCCCTAACTATGGCTACACCTTC.

The CDR3 sequence: CASSKGLYEQYF. In DNA form, the CDR3 reads TGTGCCAGCAGCAAAGGGCTCTACGAGCAGTACTTC. The chain employs TRBV21-1 and TRBJ2-7. TRBV21-1 is tagged as a pseudogene. This CDR3 comprises 12 residues.

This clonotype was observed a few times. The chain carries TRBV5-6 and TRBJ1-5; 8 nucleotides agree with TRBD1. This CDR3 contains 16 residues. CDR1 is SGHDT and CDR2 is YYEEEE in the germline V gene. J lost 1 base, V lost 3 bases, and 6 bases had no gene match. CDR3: CASSSERDRSNQPQHF. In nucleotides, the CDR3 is TGTGCCAGCAGCTCAGAACGGGACAGGAGCAATCAGCCCCAGCATTTT.